These 13 T cell receptor beta chains were sequenced from one sample in a study of blood T cells in healthy people across ages. Primed by a sample-barcoded 5' primer and a J-beta primer mix, a second PCR proceeded for roughly 6 to 12 cycles. TCRdb redid the calling of the 5' RACE reads with MiXCR, one entry per CDR3 protein. The data hold around 1,500,000 distinct CDR3 sequences, with roughly 27% observed a single time. The specimen sequenced was blood. These receptor sequences come from a woman aged 25 to 39 in good health.

There are a few counts of this clonotype. This chain connects TRBV9 to TRBJ1-2; 8 bases map to TRBD1. Germline CDR1 SGDLS, CDR2 YYNGEE. The length of the CDR3 is 14 residues. The ends lost 4 bases at V and 6 bases at J; junction bases unmatched: 8. The CDR3 region has the DNA TGTGCCAGCAGCTCTGCCACAGGGGGGGATGGCTACACCTTC. It encodes CASSSATGGDGYTF.

This clonotype was detected many times. The rearrangement uses TRBV4-1 and TRBJ2-1, with 9 bases lining up with TRBD1. Looked up from germline, CDR1 is MGHRA and CDR2 is YSYEKL. The ends lost 1 base at V and 5 bases at J; junction bases unmatched: 3. This CDR3 has 15 residues. The CDR3, as DNA: TGCGCCAGCAGCCAAGGACAGGGGGTAGACAATGAGCAGTTCTTC. Translation gives CASSQGQGVDNEQFF.

The rearrangement uses TRBV5-6 and TRBJ2-1, with a tentative D call TRBD2 (5 bases). CDR3 size: 13 residues. Per the germline V gene, CDR1 is SGHDT and CDR2 is YYEEEE. V was shortened by 6 bases and J by 6 bases, with 13 bases between the two germline ends. The chain's CDR3 is CASILGVGNEQFF. In DNA, the CDR3 is TGTGCCAGCATCCTCGGGGTAGGCAATGAGCAGTTCTTC.

At least ten counts were recorded for this clonotype. The gene calls are TRBV6-5 and TRBJ2-5; D perhaps matches TRBD2 (8 bases). The CDR3 has 14 amino acids. V gave up 10 bases and J gave up 4 bases, with 19 bases separating them. Germline V CDR1 and CDR2: MNHEY, SVGAGI. The chain's CDR3 is CATRGVAGSETQYF. As DNA, the CDR3 is TGTGCCACCAGGGGGGTAGCGGGGTCAGAGACCCAGTACTTC.

This clonotype appeared a single time. This chain connects TRBV7-2 to TRBJ2-1; the D gene is possibly TRBD1 (6 bases). The germline gives CDR1 SGHTA, CDR2 FQGNSA. CDR3 length: 16 amino acids. V gave up 4 bases and J gave up 6 bases, with 19 bases separating them. As DNA, the CDR3 is TGTGCCAGCAGCTCCTACCGGGACAACGCCATCAATGAGCAGTTCTTC. Protein sequence: CASSSYRDNAINEQFF. The variable domain in full, with the rest retrieved from reference TRBV7-2 and TRBJ2-1, is GAGVSQSPSNKVTEKGKDVELRCDPISGHTALYWYRQSLGQGLEFLIYFQGNSAPDKSGLPSDRFSAERTGGSVSTLTIQRTQQEDSAVYLCASSSYRDNAINEQFFGPGTRLTVL.

A few counts support this clonotype. The J gene is TRBJ2-1, the V gene TRBV5-1; 7 bases are a match to TRBD1. This CDR3 comprises 16 residues. In germline, CDR1 is SGHRS, CDR2 YFSETQ. Trimming took 2 bases from V and 0 from J; bases not matched to a gene: 5. CDR3: CASSFVTGASYNEQFF. CDR3 nucleotides: TGCGCCAGCAGCTTCGTAACAGGGGCCTCCTACAATGAGCAGTTCTTC.

At least ten counts were recorded for this clonotype. The rearrangement links TRBV7-2 to TRBJ2-7; TRBD1 is a possible D gene (6 bases). This CDR3 has 17 amino acids. Germline V CDR1 and CDR2: SGHTA, FQGNSA. Trimming stripped 5 bases from V and 0 bases from J, with 20 bases between. CDR3 residues: CASSLKGDPSGSYEQYF. The CDR3 region has the DNA TGTGCCAGCAGCCTTAAGGGGGATCCCTCGGGCTCCTACGAGCAGTACTTC.

The chain employs TRBV4-1 and TRBJ2-7; perhaps D is TRBD1 or TRBD2 (5 bases each). The V end lost 1 base, the J end lost 6 bases, and 13 bases lay between the germline ends. The CDR3 totals 14 residues. The germline V gene encodes CDR1 MGHRA and CDR2 YSYEKL. The CDR3 nucleotides read TGCGCCAGCAGCCAAGTAGAGGGTGGGACCGAGCAGTACTTC. Translated, it gives CASSQVEGGTEQYF.

The CDR3 region is CASSFSLSAGGLDTQYF. The DNA for the CDR3 is TGTGCCAGCAGTTTCTCCCTTTCGGCGGGAGGTTTAGATACGCAGTATTTT. V and J are TRBV27 and TRBJ2-3; 8 nucleotides line up with TRBD2. Germline CDR1 and CDR2: MNHEY and SMNVEV (reference sequence). The CDR3 is made up of 17 amino acids. V trimming: 3 bases; J trimming: 5 bases; junction bases outside the gene matches: 13.

The table lists this clonotype with a count of one. A much larger clone lies one base from this, so it may be a read error. The conserved phenylalanine or tryptophan is not found at the CDR3 terminus, so this likely reflects a read error. CDR3 nucleotide sequence: TGTGCCAGCAGTTCCCCCATGAAGGGACGAATCGATACGCAGTATGTT. Encoded protein: CASSSPMKGRIDTQYV. V gene TRBV12-3 or TRBV12-4 combines with J gene TRBJ2-3, with D perhaps assigned TRBD1 or TRBD2 (5 bases each). The V end was cut by 4 bases, the J end by 6 bases, with 20 bases between. This CDR3 spans 16 amino acids.

This clonotype occurred many times. This CDR3 is CATKETGYNEQFF. In DNA form, the CDR3 reads TGTGCCACCAAAGAGACTGGGTACAATGAGCAGTTCTTC. This sequence joins TRBV15 and TRBJ2-1; D is undetermined. The CDR3 runs to 13 residues. The germline V gene has CDR1 LNHNV and CDR2 YYDKDF (reference sequence). V was shortened by 7 bases and J by 4 bases, with 11 bases between the two germline ends. Full variable domain (rest looked up from reference TRBV15 and TRBJ2-1): DAMVIQNPRYQVTQFGKPVTLSCSQTLNHNVMYWYQQKSSQAPKLLFHYYDKDFNNEADTPDNFQSRRPNTSFCFLDIRSPGLGDTAMYLCATKETGYNEQFFGPGTRLTVL.

The V gene is TRBV7-2, the J gene TRBJ2-5; 9 bases match TRBD2. The J call could be wrong; TRBJ2-7 is a better fit for the DNA end. Germline lookup yields CDR1 SGHTA and CDR2 FQGNSA. The CDR3 contains 16 residues. The DNA for the CDR3 is TGTGCCAGCAGCTCATTTAGTAGCGGGAGCCGGTACGAGCAGTACTTC. Its translation: CASSSFSSGSRYEQYF.

This clonotype was picked up a small number of times. The rearrangement joins TRBV3-1 to TRBJ1-5, with TRBD1 as a possible D gene (5 bases). V was trimmed by 5 bases and J by 3 bases, leaving 11 bases between them. The CDR3 is made up of 14 amino acids. CDR1 LGHDT and CDR2 YNNKEL come from the germline V gene (reference sequence). For the CDR3, the DNA is TGTGCCAGCAGCTCTCCGGGGACCAATCAGCCCCAGCATTTT. Amino acid sequence: CASSSPGTNQPQHF.